This passage covers 5 T cell receptor beta chains from one sample sequenced in a study of control samples from healthy donors and cancer patients. Here immunoSEQ multiplex PCR was the method, and the copy in TCRdb shows in-frame clones only, minus some. The sample lists about 53,000 clones, about 90% occurring once. The sample was PBMCs. Source of these receptors: a man aged 55-75 years with head and neck cancer.

The chain carries TRBV7-9 and TRBJ2-3, with 11 bases aligning to TRBD2. The CDR3 sequence is 17 residues long. The ends lost 5 bases at V and 4 bases at J; junction bases unmatched: 11. Germline values: CDR1 SEHNR, CDR2 FQNEAQ (reference sequence). In DNA, the CDR3 is TGTGCCAGCAGCCCGGTGCTAGCGGGGGGTAGGGCAGATACGCAGTATTTT. This codes for CASSPVLAGGRADTQYF.

The rearrangement uses TRBV6-5 and TRBJ1-6; a possible D gene is TRBD1 (5 bases). CDR3 length: 12 residues. The V and J ends lost 4 bases and 15 bases respectively, with 13 bases between them. The germline gives CDR1 MNHEY, CDR2 SVGAGI. The CDR3 DNA is TGTGCCAGCAGTTCCGGACATAAGTTCCTCCACTTT. Protein sequence: CASSSGHKFLHF.

This chain links TRBV5-4 with TRBJ2-2; 11 bases are shared with TRBD2. Trimming at V came to 4 bases and at J to 6 bases, leaving 8 bases not matched to a gene. The V gene's germline CDR1 is SGHNT and CDR2 YYREEE (reference sequence). The CDR3 contains 16 residues. The DNA of the CDR3 is TGTGCCAGCAGCCCTTTTAGCGGGGGGGCCCCCGGGGAGCTGTTTTTT. Its protein is CASSPFSGGAPGELFF.

The gene calls are TRBV3-1 (or the pseudogene TRBV3-2) and TRBJ2-7; the D is unclear. The germline V gene has CDR1 LGHDT and CDR2 YNNKEL (reference sequence). The CDR3 is made up of 15 amino acids. The germline V and J ends were trimmed by 0 bases and 3 bases, with 12 bases remaining between them. Here the CDR3 reads CASSQERQPIYEQYF. As DNA, the CDR3 is TGTGCCAGCAGCCAAGAACGGCAGCCTATCTACGAGCAGTACTTC.

J is TRBJ2-2 and V is TRBV27; D is unclear. Per germline, CDR1 MNHEY and CDR2 SMNVEV (reference sequence). CDR3 size: 13 residues. Trimming left V 8 bases short and J 7 bases short, with 14 bases between. CDR3: CASGISLIGELFF. CDR3 DNA: TGTGCCAGCGGGATAAGCTTGATCGGGGAGCTGTTTTTT.